These 6 T cell receptor beta chains originate from one sample sequenced in a study of T cell responses to AZD1222 COVID-19 vaccine. Sequencing used immunoSEQ multiplex PCR; TCRdb keeps in-frame clones, though not all of them. Of more than 90,000 clones in the sample, more than 70% are singletons; the top ten hold less than 4%. This specimen consisted of peripheral blood, obtained 28 days after the second AZD1222 dose. Every receptor here comes from an adult who received the AZD1222 COVID-19 vaccine.

The chain joins TRBV10-3 to TRBJ2-1; 9 bases are shared with TRBD2. Losses at the gene ends were 3 bases for V and 9 bases for J; bases not matched to a gene: 15. Germline V gene data show CDR1 as ENHRY and CDR2 as SYGVKD. This CDR3 region has 17 residues. The CDR3 loop reads CAISDLMGREGLSEQFF. The CDR3 DNA sequence: TGTGCCATCAGTGACCTCATGGGGCGGGAGGGCCTAAGTGAGCAGTTCTTC.

The V call is TRBV10-2, the J call TRBJ1-2; a weak D match, TRBD1 (5 bases). Trimming left V 0 bases short and J 8 bases short, with 16 bases between. The CDR3 is 15 amino acids. Germline V lookup: CDR1 WSHSY, CDR2 SAAADI. The CDR3, as DNA: TGCGCCAGCAGTGAGTCGGGGGACGGCCTCTCGGGCTACACCTTC. It codes for CASSESGDGLSGYTF.

The chain is built from TRBV2 and TRBJ2-5, with 9 nucleotides matching TRBD1. The CDR3 spans 15 residues. Germline V gene sequence: CDR1 SNHLY, CDR2 FYNNEI. After removal of 6 bases from V and 2 bases from J, the junction contained 7 bases not matched to a gene. The CDR3 DNA reads as TGTGCCAGCAGCACAGGGGGCGGCGGGCAAGAGACCCAGTACTTC. Translation: CASSTGGGGQETQYF.

The chain employs TRBV3-1 (or the pseudogene TRBV3-2) and TRBJ1-6; 10 bases are a match to TRBD1. With 7 bases clipped from V and 6 bases from J, the junction kept 3 bases outside the gene matches. The CDR3 extends over 14 amino acids. Germline assignment: CDR1 LGHDT and CDR2 YNNKEL (reference sequence). CDR3 protein: CASTWTGGNSPLHF. CDR3 nucleotides: TGTGCCAGCACCTGGACAGGGGGTAATTCACCCCTCCACTTT.

The chain has TRBV27 and TRBJ2-1; D possibly uses TRBD1 or TRBD2 (6 bases each). This CDR3 contains 18 residues. V was pared by 2 bases and J by 7 bases, with 24 bases between. Germline loops: CDR1 MNHEY, CDR2 SMNVEV (reference sequence). The CDR3 is CASSLRGIGQPAGNEQFF. CDR3 DNA sequence: TGTGCCAGCAGTTTAAGGGGGATTGGACAGCCCGCGGGGAATGAGCAGTTCTTC.

The chain couples TRBV28 to TRBJ2-1; 13 nucleotides line up with TRBD2. This CDR3 contains 16 residues. The V gene's germline CDR1 is MDHEN and CDR2 SYDVKM. Trimming took 5 bases from V and 10 from J; bases not matched to a gene: 11. The DNA of the CDR3 is TGTGCCAGCAGTGCACAAACGCCGGGACTAGCGGGAGAGCAGTTCTTC. Translating it yields CASSAQTPGLAGEQFF.